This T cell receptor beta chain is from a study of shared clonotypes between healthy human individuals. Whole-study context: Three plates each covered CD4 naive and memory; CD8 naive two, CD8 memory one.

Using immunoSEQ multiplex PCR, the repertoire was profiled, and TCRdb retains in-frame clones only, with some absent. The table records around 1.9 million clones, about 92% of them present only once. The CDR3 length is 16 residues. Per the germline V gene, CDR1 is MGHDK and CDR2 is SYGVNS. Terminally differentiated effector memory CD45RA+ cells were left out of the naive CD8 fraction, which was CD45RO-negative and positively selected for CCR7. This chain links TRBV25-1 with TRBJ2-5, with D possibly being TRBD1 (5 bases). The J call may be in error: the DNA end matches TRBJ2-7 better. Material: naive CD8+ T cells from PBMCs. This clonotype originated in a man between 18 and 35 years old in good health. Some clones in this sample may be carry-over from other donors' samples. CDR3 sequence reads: CASSEATAHKSYEQYF. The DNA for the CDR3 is TGTGCCAGCAGTGAAGCGACAGCTCACAAGTCCTACGAGCAGTACTTC.